The 29 T cell receptor beta chains below were found in one sample sequenced in a study of shared clonotypes between healthy human individuals. Assay used: immunoSEQ multiplex PCR; TCRdb lists only in-frame clones, some missing. The sample lists about half a million clones; about 80% were seen once. The sequenced sample consisted of PBMCs. The receptors shown here come from a woman in her forties in good health. Some clones in this sample may be carry-over from other donors' samples.

The chain is built from TRBV27 and TRBJ2-3; D is uncertain. Germline CDR1 MNHEY, CDR2 SMNVEV (reference sequence). V dropped 4 bases and J dropped 4 bases, with 9 bases sitting between them. This CDR3 is 13 amino acids long. CDR3: CASSYVFADTQYF. Here the CDR3 DNA reads TGTGCCAGCAGTTATGTCTTCGCAGATACGCAGTATTTT.

This chain joins TRBV5-1 and TRBJ2-5; 7 bases are a match to TRBD2. Trimming took 4 bases from V and 11 from J; bases not matched to a gene: 17. CDR1 is SGHRS, CDR2 YFSETQ, per germline. This CDR3 has 15 residues. The CDR3 DNA sequence: TGCGCCAGCAGCCCAGGACGACCGGGGGAGGGAGAGCAGTACTTC. Amino acids: CASSPGRPGEGEQYF.

This clone was counted many times. The chain joins TRBV7-8 to TRBJ1-5, with 10 bases identical to TRBD1. The germline CDR1 and CDR2 sequences are SGHVS and FQNEAQ. V lost 4 bases and J lost 1; bases outside the gene matches: 7. The CDR3 is 17 amino acids. CDR3 nucleotides: TGTGCCAGCAGCTACATTGGGACAGGGGACAGCAATCAGCCCCAGCATTTT. Translation: CASSYIGTGDSNQPQHF.

This chain links TRBV7-8 with TRBJ2-7; TRBD2 might be the D (5 bases). The germline gives CDR1 SGHVS, CDR2 FQNEAQ. The CDR3 is 14 residues long. V was pared by 5 bases and J by 3 bases, with 14 bases between. CDR3 in DNA: TGTGCCAGCAGCCAAGTGGACTTTCTCTACGAGCAGTACTTC. Its protein is CASSQVDFLYEQYF. The full variable domain, rest sourced from reference TRBV7-8 and TRBJ2-7, is GAGVSQSPRYKVAKRGQDVALRCDPISGHVSLFWYQQALGQGPEFLTYFQNEAQLDKSGLPSDRFFAERPEGSVSTLKIQRTQQEDSAVYLCASSQVDFLYEQYFGPGTRLTVT.

The genes are TRBV19 and TRBJ2-7; 9 nucleotides align to TRBD2. CDR1 and CDR2 (germline): LNHDA, SQIVND (reference sequence). This CDR3 is 14 amino acids long. The J segment lost 4 bases and the V segment lost 7 bases, leaving 8 bases of the junction unmatched. CDR3 coding DNA: TGTGCCAGTATAAGCTCTAGCGGGGTATACGAGCAGTACTTC. Protein: CASISSSGVYEQYF. The complete variable domain, with remaining parts taken from reference TRBV19 and TRBJ2-7, reads DGGITQSPKYLFRKEGQNVTLSCEQNLNHDAMYWYRQDPGQGLRLIYYSQIVNDFQKGDIAEGYSVSREKKESFPLTVTSAQKNPTAFYLCASISSSGVYEQYFGPGTRLTVT.

The gene calls are TRBV28 and TRBJ2-7; D not resolved. The CDR3 covers 12 residues. With 2 bases removed from V and 5 bases from J, the gap between germline ends came to 7 bases. Germline CDR1 is MDHEN and CDR2 is SYDVKM. The CDR3 DNA reads TGTGCCAGCAGTTTAATGGGCCACGAGCAGTACTTC. This codes for CASSLMGHEQYF.

V gene TRBV29-1 combines with J gene TRBJ2-3, with 7 bases lining up with TRBD2. J was trimmed by 5 bases and V by 5 bases; bases with no gene match: 7. Germline V gives CDR1 SQVTM, CDR2 ANQGSEA. CDR3 length: 13 amino acids. DNA of the CDR3: TGCAGCGTTAGGCGGGAGAGTATAGATACGCAGTATTTT. Encoded protein: CSVRRESIDTQYF.

The chain combines TRBV6-6 with TRBJ1-2; 9 bases fit TRBD1. The CDR3 spans 15 residues. Germline V gene data show CDR1 as MNHNY and CDR2 as SVGAGI (reference sequence). Trimming took 0 bases from V and 2 from J; bases not matched to a gene: 1. The chain's CDR3 is CASSYSQGANYGYTF. For the CDR3, the DNA is TGTGCCAGCAGTTACTCACAGGGGGCAAACTATGGCTACACCTTC.

The chain uses TRBV7-3 and TRBJ1-2, with a tentative D call TRBD1 (6 bases). CDR3 length: 13 residues. Trimming removed 1 base at V and 8 bases at J, with 11 bases between. Germline V CDR1 and CDR2: SGHTA, FQGTGA. CDR3 in amino acids: CASSLIPQGGYTF. The CDR3 DNA sequence: TGTGCCAGCAGCTTAATTCCCCAGGGGGGCTACACCTTC.

Only a few counts were recorded for this clone. The chain is built from TRBV19 and TRBJ1-5, with 7 bases aligning to TRBD1. This CDR3 spans 15 amino acids. Germline assignment: CDR1 LNHDA and CDR2 SQIVND (reference sequence). The ends lost 1 base at V and 5 bases at J; junction bases unmatched: 5. The CDR3 nucleotides read TGTGCCAGTAGTATAGGCGGACAGGTGCATCAGCCCCAGCATTTT. Its protein product is CASSIGGQVHQPQHF.

V usage is TRBV30 and J usage is TRBJ2-7; tentatively, D is TRBD1 (6 bases). This CDR3 comprises 14 residues. Germline V lookup: CDR1 GTSNPN, CDR2 SVGIG (reference sequence). The V end lost 0 bases, the J end lost 1 base, and 10 bases lay between the germline ends. This CDR3 is CAWSVKRGSYEQYF. The CDR3 region has the DNA TGTGCCTGGAGTGTAAAGAGGGGGTCCTACGAGCAGTACTTC.

The sample holds a few counts of this clone. The rearrangement joins TRBV30 to TRBJ1-4; maybe TRBD1 (5 bases). The CDR3 totals 15 residues. Germline assignment: CDR1 GTSNPN and CDR2 SVGIG (reference sequence). V was shortened by 2 bases and J by 7 bases, with 17 bases between the two germline ends. CDR3 nucleotide sequence: TGTGCCTGGAGTCTCCTTGGGAGGGGAAGTGAAAAACTGTTTTTT. Its translation is CAWSLLGRGSEKLFF.

CDR3 residues: CASSVGLTGELFF. DNA for the CDR3: TGTGCCAGCAGCGTAGGGCTTACCGGGGAGCTGTTTTTT. V and J are TRBV9 and TRBJ2-2; D is ambiguous. The CDR3 is 13 amino acids. Germline assignment: CDR1 SGDLS and CDR2 YYNGEE. The V end lost 0 bases, the J end lost 5 bases, and 5 bases lay between the germline ends.

DNA for the CDR3: TGTGCCAGCAGCTTGTTGGGGGAGGGCCAAGAGACCCAGTACTTC. Translation gives CASSLLGEGQETQYF. The gene calls are TRBV5-6 and TRBJ2-5, with 7 bases lining up with TRBD2. CDR3 length: 15 amino acids. Germline lookup yields CDR1 SGHDT and CDR2 YYEEEE. With V trimmed by 1 base and J by 1 base, 4 bases remained unmatched.

The chain recombines TRBV4-2 with TRBJ2-3; no definite D call. Germline loops: CDR1 LGHNA, CDR2 YNFKEQ. V lost 0 bases to trimming and J lost 0 bases, with 10 bases between them. CDR3 length equals 16 residues. The CDR3 loop reads CASSQESPASTDTQYF. DNA for the CDR3: TGTGCCAGCAGCCAAGAGAGTCCCGCTAGCACAGATACGCAGTATTTT.

This chain uses TRBV20-1 with TRBJ1-4; D remains unclear. Germline assignment: CDR1 DFQATT and CDR2 SNEGSKA (reference sequence). With 2 bases removed from V and 5 bases from J, the gap between germline ends came to 3 bases. CDR3 length: 11 residues. Written as DNA, the CDR3 is TGCAGTGCTAGAAGAAATGAAAAACTGTTTTTT. This sequence encodes CSARRNEKLFF.

This clone has a single count. The rearrangement uses TRBV5-5 and TRBJ2-7, with D unresolved. This CDR3 contains 13 residues. The germline CDR1 and CDR2 sequences are SGHKS and YYEKEE (reference sequence). V was shortened by 4 bases and J by 6 bases, with 14 bases between the two germline ends. This CDR3 reads CASSLVGGREQYF. For the CDR3, the DNA is TGTGCCAGCAGCCTGGTTGGTGGCCGCGAGCAGTACTTC.

This chain links TRBV29-1 with TRBJ1-2; perhaps TRBD1 as D (6 bases). Germline V lookup: CDR1 SQVTM, CDR2 ANQGSEA. The CDR3 is 12 residues long. V lost 5 bases and J lost 2, with 9 bases in between. The CDR3 nucleotides read TGCAGCGTTCGGGACACCAACTATGGCTACACCTTC. Its protein is CSVRDTNYGYTF.

The chain has TRBV5-4 and TRBJ2-1, with 8 nucleotides matching TRBD2. Germline assignment: CDR1 SGHNT and CDR2 YYREEE (reference sequence). Germline trimming cut 6 bases from V and 5 bases from J; bases unmatched to any gene: 7. The CDR3 extends over 14 amino acids. The CDR3 nucleotides are TGTGCCAGCAAGGGGACTAGGGCCGACAATGAGCAGTTCTTC. Its protein product is CASKGTRADNEQFF.

The V call is TRBV2, the J call TRBJ2-5; 9 bases agree with TRBD2. CDR1 is SNHLY, CDR2 FYNNEI, per germline. The J segment lost 4 bases and the V segment lost 8 bases, leaving 5 bases of the junction unmatched. The CDR3 length is 13 residues. CDR3 region: CASVSGSRETQYF. For the CDR3, the DNA is TGTGCCAGCGTTAGCGGGAGTCGAGAGACCCAGTACTTC.

This clone was found a few times. This sample also contains other DNA sequences that code for the same CDR3. The J gene is TRBJ2-7, the V gene TRBV7-8; the D gene could be TRBD1 or TRBD2 (5 bases each). With 5 bases removed from V and 2 bases from J, the gap between germline ends came to 10 bases. CDR3 length equals 13 residues. Germline V gives CDR1 SGHVS, CDR2 FQNEAQ. The CDR3 is CASSLGTTYEQYF. For the CDR3, the DNA is TGTGCCAGCAGCCTGGGGACGACCTACGAGCAGTACTTC. Combining the CDR3 with reference TRBV7-8 and TRBJ2-7 gives the whole variable domain GAGVSQSPRYKVAKRGQDVALRCDPISGHVSLFWYQQALGQGPEFLTYFQNEAQLDKSGLPSDRFFAERPEGSVSTLKIQRTQQEDSAVYLCASSLGTTYEQYFGPGTRLTVT.

A few counts support this clone. The chain joins TRBV5-4 to TRBJ1-2; 10 bases fit TRBD1. Germline lookup yields CDR1 SGHNT and CDR2 YYREEE (reference sequence). V shed 3 bases, J shed 5 bases, and the junction held 1 base outside the gene matches. The CDR3 is made up of 13 amino acids. The CDR3 here is CASSWTGGYGYTF. CDR3 nucleotides: TGTGCCAGCAGCTGGACAGGGGGGTATGGCTACACCTTC.

This chain links TRBV21-1 with TRBJ2-1; TRBD1, the table's D call, lacks a check against the DNA. TRBV21-1 has pseudogene status. The CDR3 is made up of 16 amino acids. The CDR3 DNA reads TGTGCCAGCAGCAAAGCGGACAGGGGCCCGCACAATGAGCAGTTCTTC. It specifies CASSKADRGPHNEQFF.

With regard to this clone: The junction differs from germline at one of its ends, possibly a read error. The gene calls are TRBV19 and TRBJ2-1, with 11 bases that match TRBD2. The CDR3 extends over 19 amino acids. Germline V lookup: CDR1 LNHDA, CDR2 SQIVND (reference sequence). The chain's CDR3 is CASKETGASGRQYHNEQFF. Here the CDR3 DNA reads TGTGCGAGTAAGGAAACTGGGGCTAGCGGGAGGCAATACCACAATGAGCAGTTCTTC.

This clone was seen a single time. This chain links TRBV7-3 with TRBJ2-2, with 9 bases matching TRBD1. The V gene's germline CDR1 is SGHTA and CDR2 FQGTGA. V shed 5 bases, J shed 6 bases, and the junction held 16 bases outside the gene matches. The CDR3 totals 18 residues. The chain's CDR3 is CASSKGTRQGGQAGELFF. The CDR3 DNA reads as TGTGCCAGCAGCAAGGGGACGAGACAGGGGGGTCAGGCCGGGGAGCTGTTTTTT.

This clone was detected only once. The chain uses TRBV19 and TRBJ2-6; D is perhaps TRBD1 (5 bases). V was clipped by 5 bases and J by 0 bases, with 20 bases between them. The CDR3 is made up of 19 amino acids. Per the germline V gene, CDR1 is LNHDA and CDR2 is SQIVND (reference sequence). The CDR3 DNA follows: TGTGCCAGTAGTTCCCCCGCCAGGGCCCTATACTCTGGGGCCAACGTCCTGACTTTC. Residues: CASSSPARALYSGANVLTF.

The chain employs TRBV19 and TRBJ1-4; D call uncertain. Germline-derived CDR1 and CDR2 are LNHDA and SQIVND (reference sequence). The CDR3 totals 15 residues. The V end lost 2 bases, the J end lost 0 bases, and 7 bases lay between the germline ends. This CDR3 reads CASSISAATNEKLFF. CDR3 nucleotide sequence: TGTGCCAGTAGTATATCGGCAGCAACTAATGAAAAACTGTTTTTT.

On this clone: A read error likely explains this, since a far larger clone differs by one base. The chain has TRBV5-1 and TRBJ2-7; D gene unclear. Between the trimmed V and J ends, which lost 0 bases and 3 bases, there was a span of 13 bases. The germline V gene encodes CDR1 SGHRS and CDR2 YFSETQ. CDR3 length: 15 residues. CDR3 sequence reads: CASSLDPRTGYEQYF. CDR3 nucleotide sequence: TGCGCCAGCAGCTTGGACCCTCGGACGGGCTACGAGCAGTACTTC.

This clone appeared a single time. The chain employs TRBV9 and TRBJ2-1; 8 bases match TRBD2. The V gene end was trimmed by 3 bases and the J gene end by 5 bases; junction bases not matched to a gene: 10. The V gene's germline CDR1 is SGDLS and CDR2 YYNGEE. The CDR3 is 16 residues long. For the CDR3, the DNA is TGTGCCAGCAGCGAGGAGGCGGGAGGATGGGACAATGAGCAGTTCTTC. This translates into CASSEEAGGWDNEQFF.